These 7 T cell receptor beta chains came from one sample sequenced in a study of technical replicates of blood from a few donors. TCRdb keeps only in-frame clones here, not all; method: immunoSEQ multiplex PCR. The sample carries around 68,000 clones, 95% to 97% recorded once. What was sequenced was T cells isolated from PBMCs. Receptors originate from a human donor in good health.

The CDR3 DNA sequence: TGCAGTGCGGCGGAGGATCAGCCCCAGCATTTT. The encoded protein is CSAAEDQPQHF. V and J are TRBV20-1 and TRBJ1-5; unclear D gene. V dropped 6 bases and J dropped 5 bases, with 8 bases sitting between them. This CDR3 has 11 amino acids. Germline values: CDR1 DFQATT, CDR2 SNEGSKA (reference sequence).

The rearrangement links TRBV4-3 to TRBJ2-7, with 9 bases lining up with TRBD1. This CDR3 region has 14 residues. Trimming removed 3 bases from V and 1 base from J; junction bases left unmatched: 1. Germline assignment: CDR1 LGHNA and CDR2 YSLEER. CDR3 residues: CASSQTGGSYEQYF. As DNA, the CDR3 is TGCGCCAGCAGCCAGACAGGGGGTTCCTACGAGCAGTACTTC.

The gene calls are TRBV5-1 and TRBJ2-1, with 11 bases matching TRBD2. The CDR3 runs 16 residues. Trimming at V came to 3 bases and at J to 3 bases, leaving 5 bases not matched to a gene. In germline, CDR1 is SGHRS, CDR2 YFSETQ. The CDR3: CASSSTSGRSYNEQFF. Written as DNA, the CDR3 is TGCGCCAGCAGCTCCACTAGCGGGAGAAGCTACAATGAGCAGTTCTTC.

This sequence joins TRBV29-1 and TRBJ2-1; no clear D gene. V was shortened by 1 base and J by 7 bases, with 17 bases between the two germline ends. The CDR3 loop spans 15 amino acids. Germline CDR1 and CDR2: SQVTM and ANQGSEA. For the CDR3, the DNA is TGCAGCGTTGAAGTTTACTATACAAAGGCTAATGAGCAGTTCTTC. It specifies CSVEVYYTKANEQFF.

CDR3 protein: CAWRAPTAPLHF. In nucleotides, the CDR3 is TGTGCCTGGAGGGCCCCCACAGCACCCCTCCACTTT. The chain uses TRBV30 and TRBJ1-6; no firm D call. The CDR3 sequence is 12 residues long. V lost 3 bases and J lost 11, with 11 bases in between. Germline CDR1 and CDR2: GTSNPN and SVGIG (reference sequence).

The chain recombines TRBV7-9 with TRBJ1-3; maybe TRBD1 (6 bases). V lost 1 base to trimming and J lost 2 bases, with 15 bases between them. CDR3 size: 17 residues. Germline CDR1 and CDR2: SEHNR and FQNEAQ (reference sequence). Here the CDR3 reads CASSLEISWGPGNTIYF. The DNA for the CDR3 is TGTGCCAGCAGCTTAGAGATTTCTTGGGGGCCTGGAAACACCATATATTTT.

This clone occurred once. This chain links TRBV6-5 with TRBJ2-1, with D possibly TRBD2 on 5 matching bases. Trimming left V 7 bases short and J 6 bases short, with 13 bases between. Per the germline V gene, CDR1 is MNHEY and CDR2 is SVGAGI. The CDR3 runs 13 residues. The CDR3 sequence is CASTPLAGNEQFF. The CDR3 DNA reads as TGTGCCAGCACCCCTCTAGCAGGCAATGAGCAGTTCTTC.